These 2 T cell receptor beta chains came from one sample sequenced in a study of CD8+CD57+ T cells in acquired aplastic anemia. The sequenced patients had an expansion of CD8+CD57+ cells seen by flow cytometry. Genomic DNA templated the TCR beta VDJ and CDR3 profiling. TCRdb re-derived calls from the reads in MiXCR, one entry per CDR3 protein. In the table there are around 500,000 distinct CDR3 sequences, over 25% of which are singletons. Sequences were obtained from sorted CD4+, CD8+, or CD8+CD57+ T cells (not recorded which) from PBMCs. The receptors come from a human donor with aplastic anemia.

This chain's CDR3 is CASSSRGSADTQYF. CDR3 coding DNA: TGTGCCAGCAGTTCCCGGGGGAGCGCAGATACGCAGTATTTT. The genes are TRBV12-3 or TRBV12-4 and TRBJ2-3; D perhaps matches TRBD2 (6 bases). This CDR3 contains 14 residues. V dropped 4 bases and J dropped 4 bases, with 12 bases sitting between them.

The rearrangement joins TRBV15 to TRBJ1-2, with D perhaps matching TRBD1 (5 bases). Trimming left V 0 bases short and J 3 bases short, with 11 bases between. Germline CDR1 LNHNV, CDR2 YYDKDF (reference sequence). This CDR3 is built from 15 residues. As DNA, the CDR3 is TGTGCCACCAGCAGAGACGCAGGGACGGACTATGGCTACACCTTC. This encodes CATSRDAGTDYGYTF.